This passage covers 22 T cell receptor beta chains from one sample sequenced in a study of T cell repertoires in cytomegalovirus infection. These receptors are not linked to any known antigen. TCRdb reprocessed the reads via MiXCR and lists one record per CDR3 protein. Of about 920,000 distinct CDR3 sequences in the sample, roughly 30% were seen once. The specimen was cultured CD8+ T cells from PBMCs, collected from culture after CMV antigen stimulation. All receptors come from a human donor in good health (CMV status not recorded). Some clones in this sample may be carry-over from other donors' samples.

The rearrangement joins TRBV12-3 or TRBV12-4 to TRBJ1-4; tentative D call: TRBD1 (6 bases). The CDR3 extends over 16 amino acids. V lost 6 bases, J lost 5 bases, and 19 bases lay in between. The CDR3 DNA sequence: TGTGCCAGCAGCCACAGGACAGAGTTTCACAATGAAAAACTGTTTTTT. Encoded protein: CASSHRTEFHNEKLFF.

V is TRBV7-2 and J is TRBJ2-1; the D is unclear. This CDR3 is built from 15 residues. Trimming took 3 bases from V and 8 from J, leaving 17 bases between them. From germline, CDR1 is SGHTA and CDR2 FQGNSA. Here the CDR3 reads CASSFVGPLPDEQFF. The CDR3 DNA is TGTGCCAGCAGCTTTGTAGGGCCCCTCCCAGATGAGCAGTTCTTC.

In nucleotides, the CDR3 is TGTGCCAGCAGACCGGGGGGCTCTGGCTACACCTTC. It is translated as CASRPGGSGYTF. This chain connects TRBV7-9 to TRBJ1-2; possible D gene TRBD1, 6 bases. Trimming took 6 bases from V and 7 from J, leaving 12 bases between them. The CDR3 loop spans 12 amino acids. The germline gives CDR1 SEHNR, CDR2 FQNEAQ (reference sequence).

This clonotype was seen repeatedly, ten times or more. V usage is TRBV6-6 and J usage is TRBJ1-1; D uncertain. Germline CDR1 is MNHNY and CDR2 is SVGAGI (reference sequence). Trimming left V 8 bases short and J 1 base short, with 11 bases between. The CDR3 is made up of 13 amino acids. In nucleotides, the CDR3 is TGTGCCAGCCTGGCACAACCGAACACTGAAGCTTTCTTT. Translation gives CASLAQPNTEAFF.

This chain uses TRBV7-6 with TRBJ1-4, with 8 bases matching TRBD1. V lost 5 bases, J lost 8 bases, and 10 bases stayed unmatched. The germline V gene has CDR1 SGHVS and CDR2 FNYEAQ. The CDR3 consists of 15 residues. CDR3 in amino acids: CASSLDRGPGEKLFF. In nucleotides, the CDR3 is TGTGCCAGCAGCCTCGACAGGGGCCCGGGGGAAAAACTGTTTTTT.

The chain links TRBV29-1 to TRBJ2-3, with D hard to call. The CDR3 sequence is 11 residues long. Germline loops: CDR1 SQVTM, CDR2 ANQGSEA. The V gene lost 3 bases and the J gene lost 4 bases, with 5 bases spanning the gap. The CDR3 here is CSVDVADTQYF. The DNA for the CDR3 is TGCAGCGTTGATGTAGCAGATACGCAGTATTTT.

In its sample, this clonotype was seen a few times. One end of the junction varies from germline; a read error may be responsible. This rearrangement joins TRBV4-1 to TRBJ2-1; D perhaps matches TRBD2 (5 bases). The germline gives CDR1 MGHRA, CDR2 YSYEKL. The CDR3 spans 18 residues. CDR3: CASSQDPWTASSYNEQFF. The DNA of the CDR3 is TGTGCCAGCAGCCAGGACCCATGGACTGCCAGCTCCTACAATGAGCAGTTCTTC.

The chain has TRBV12-5 and TRBJ2-1; D is perhaps TRBD2 (5 bases). The germline gives CDR1 LGHNT, CDR2 FRNRAP. Trimming took 1 base from V and 8 from J, leaving 6 bases between them. The CDR3 has 12 amino acids. The CDR3 region has the DNA TGTGCTAGTGGTTTGGGGCGGGATGAGCAGTTCTTC. Translating gives CASGLGRDEQFF.

This chain uses TRBV19 with TRBJ1-5; perhaps TRBD1 as D (6 bases). V lost 10 bases and J lost 12, with 31 bases in between. CDR3 length: 16 amino acids. The germline V gene encodes CDR1 LNHDA and CDR2 SQIVND (reference sequence). The CDR3: CATSIRTVSVRAHQHF. DNA of the CDR3: TGTGCCACCTCCATTAGGACAGTCTCTGTCCGGGCGCACCAGCATTTT.

The chain joins TRBV19 to TRBJ2-1; 8 positions agree with TRBD2. From germline, CDR1 is LNHDA and CDR2 SQIVND (reference sequence). The J segment lost 4 bases and the V segment lost 2 bases, leaving 4 bases of the junction unmatched. The length of the CDR3 is 15 residues. The CDR3 DNA is TGTGCCAGTAGTATAATGGCTAGCGGGTACAATGAGCAGTTCTTC. Translated: CASSIMASGYNEQFF.

This clonotype was found a few times. The J gene is TRBJ1-1, the V gene TRBV10-3; D is perhaps TRBD1 (5 bases). From germline, CDR1 is ENHRY and CDR2 SYGVKD. Trimming pared 0 bases from V and 8 bases from J, leaving 7 bases between. CDR3 length: 12 residues. The CDR3 nucleotides read TGTGCCATCAGTGAGTCGGGGCAGGAAGCTTTCTTT. Residues: CAISESGQEAFF.

This rearrangement joins TRBV27 to TRBJ2-1; a weak D match, TRBD1 (6 bases). Trimming pared 3 bases from V and 9 bases from J, leaving 18 bases between. CDR1 is MNHEY, CDR2 SMNVEV, per germline (reference sequence). The CDR3 extends over 15 amino acids. CDR3 loop: CASSFWGRKGGEQFF. Here the CDR3 DNA reads TGTGCCAGCAGTTTTTGGGGCAGGAAAGGGGGTGAGCAGTTCTTC.

The chain carries TRBV9 and TRBJ1-1; 9 nucleotides line up with TRBD1. J lost 4 bases, V lost 0 bases, and 10 bases had no gene match. There are 17 residues in the CDR3. Per germline, CDR1 SGDLS and CDR2 YYNGEE. CDR3 protein: CASSVADRGFMITEAFF. The DNA for the CDR3 is TGTGCCAGCAGCGTAGCCGACAGGGGGTTCATGATCACTGAAGCTTTCTTT.

This clonotype was recorded at least ten times. The chain uses TRBV7-2 and TRBJ2-3, with TRBD2 identical over 8 bases. Germline CDR1 is SGHTA and CDR2 is FQGNSA. This CDR3 region has 18 residues. V trimming: 1 base; J trimming: 4 bases; junction bases outside the gene matches: 13. In DNA form, the CDR3 reads TGTGCCAGCAGCTTAGAAGTCGGCGGGGGGCGAAGCTCAGATACGCAGTATTTT. The encoded protein is CASSLEVGGGRSSDTQYF.

The J gene is TRBJ2-7, the V gene TRBV6-6; 7 positions agree with TRBD1. The CDR3 loop spans 14 amino acids. Trimming removed 2 bases from V and 5 bases from J; junction bases left unmatched: 6. Germline values: CDR1 MNHNY, CDR2 SVGAGI (reference sequence). Written as DNA, the CDR3 is TGTGCCAGCAGTTACCCCGGACAGGAGAACGAGCAGTACTTC. This translates into CASSYPGQENEQYF.

The rearrangement links TRBV9 to TRBJ2-4; D is undetermined. Germline V gene lookup returns CDR1 SGDLS and CDR2 YYNGEE. The V gene lost 0 bases and the J gene lost 13 bases, with 11 bases spanning the gap. The CDR3 contains 12 residues. The CDR3 sequence: CASSVADPSQYF. The CDR3 bases are TGTGCCAGCAGCGTAGCTGATCCCTCGCAGTACTTC.

This clonotype came up a few times. The V call is TRBV19, the J call TRBJ1-1; no clear D. There are 13 residues in the CDR3. Looked up from germline, CDR1 is LNHDA and CDR2 is SQIVND (reference sequence). V was clipped by 9 bases and J by 0 bases, with 11 bases between them. The CDR3 sequence is CASTNGLNTEAFF. In nucleotides, the CDR3 is TGTGCCAGCACCAATGGGCTGAACACTGAAGCTTTCTTT. Full variable domain (outside the CDR3, taken from reference TRBV19 and TRBJ1-1): DGGITQSPKYLFRKEGQNVTLSCEQNLNHDAMYWYRQDPGQGLRLIYYSQIVNDFQKGDIAEGYSVSREKKESFPLTVTSAQKNPTAFYLCASTNGLNTEAFFGQGTRLTVV.

The chain combines TRBV27 with TRBJ2-5, with D tentatively TRBD1 (6 bases). From germline, CDR1 is MNHEY and CDR2 SMNVEV (reference sequence). This CDR3 is built from 16 residues. Trimming pared 5 bases from V and 4 bases from J, leaving 20 bases between. The CDR3 sequence is CASSPGAGVGGETQYF. The CDR3 region has the DNA TGTGCCAGCAGTCCCGGAGCAGGGGTAGGGGGAGAGACCCAGTACTTC.

The sample holds a few counts of this clonotype. The gene calls are TRBV12-3 or TRBV12-4 and TRBJ1-3; D perhaps matches TRBD1 (6 bases). This CDR3 comprises 17 residues. Trimming stripped 3 bases from V and 0 bases from J, with 15 bases between. The CDR3 DNA is TGTGCCAGCAGTTTCGGGGGGGCAGGCCTCTCTGGAAACACCATATATTTT. This translates into CASSFGGAGLSGNTIYF.

This clonotype was counted between two and nine times. This chain joins TRBV7-9 and TRBJ1-1, with D possibly being TRBD1 (6 bases). This CDR3 has 16 amino acids. CDR1 is SEHNR and CDR2 is FQNEAQ in the germline V gene (reference sequence). V was pared by 2 bases and J by 2 bases, with 15 bases between. In nucleotides, the CDR3 is TGTGCCAGCAGCTTAAAGCCCGGACAGCAAAACACTGAAGCTTTCTTT. Its translation: CASSLKPGQQNTEAFF.

In its sample, this clonotype was seen once. DNA for the CDR3: TGTGCCACCTCGTTCCGCGGGTACAATGAGCAGTTCTTC. This encodes CATSFRGYNEQFF. The V gene is TRBV12-3 or TRBV12-4, the J gene TRBJ2-1; the D gene is possibly TRBD2 (5 bases). The V gene lost 10 bases and the J gene lost 4 bases, with 14 bases spanning the gap. The length of the CDR3 is 13 residues.

This clonotype turned up a few times. The DNA for the CDR3 is TGCGCCAGCAGCCAACCCGGACGGTATAGCAATCAGCCCCAGCATTTT. This sequence encodes CASSQPGRYSNQPQHF. This chain links TRBV4-1 with TRBJ1-5; D uncertain. Trimming left V 2 bases short and J 0 bases short, with 11 bases between. This CDR3 has 16 residues. The germline CDR1 and CDR2 sequences are MGHRA and YSYEKL.